This T cell receptor beta chain was recorded in a study of T-cell reconstitution after alpha-beta-depleted transplantation in children (dated by TCRdb to the mid-2010s). About the study as a whole: T-cell immune reconstitution after TCRalphabeta/CD19-depleted allogeneic hematopoietic cell transplantation in children was quantitatively tracked in the study by means of TCR repertoire profiling.

Per the germline V gene, SGDLS is the CDR1 and YYNGEE is the CDR2. Relative to germline, V is 0 bases shorter and J is 3 bases shorter, with 10 bases between their ends. CDR3 length: 14 amino acids, cysteine to phenylalanine. Left in the record is the CDR3 DNA by itself, 42 bases read in frame from the first base. Interpreted using the paper, the treatment or condition label stands for: allogeneic hematopoietic cell transplantation with graft depleted of TCRalphabeta T cells and CD19 B cells. Transplant recipients were children who received TCRalphabeta/CD19-depleted allogeneic hematopoietic cell grafts. What the study reported, not specific to this receptor: Over the following months the frequencies of hyperexpanded clones went down, and after one year T-cell counts and TCRbeta diversity were mostly credited to newly produced T cells. The high TCRbeta diversity at day 60 in some patients was ascribed to recipient T cells and intrathymic progenitors that had survived conditioning. The apparently early recovery of alphabetaT-cell counts about two months after transplant reportedly depended on only several hundred rapidly expanded clones that came from non-depleted graft cells.

Receptor amplification or capture employed PCR. The sequencing machine was an Illumina HiSeq 2500. TCR libraries were prepared with molecular barcoding, using unique molecular identifiers to normalize TCRbeta repertoire quantification. TCRdb reworked the public reads: Q25 trimming with fastp, MiXCR clone assembly, productive beta chains retained. Entries that share a CDR3 protein sequence are merged under the most common genes and DNA. Counted in this sample were about 110,000 distinct CDR3 sequences; 6.4% of them appeared once. In total, the top ten clones hold 20% to 25% of the sample. This clonotype showed up many times. The antigen it recognizes is unknown. Base qualities are not at hand, and no much larger clone is one base apart.

The receptor was derived from a male patient between 2 and 15 years old who had a stem cell transplant for acute lymphoblastic leukemia, so the T cells may come from the graft donor. The rearrangement joined TRBV9 to TRBJ2-7; the D gene is unclear. The sample was PBMCs, mostly from graft donor cells, taken 360 days after TCRalphabeta/CD19-depleted stem cell transplant. The CDR3 protein sequence reads: CASSVEKNLYEQYF. The nucleotides read TGTGCCAGCAGCGTAGAAAAGAACCTCTACGAGCAGTACTTC.